This T cell receptor (beta chain) was recovered during a study of monozygotic twins with inflammatory bowel disease. General study results and limits: Support for any single strong IBD-associated signal or clonotype was not found. Background noise in patient repertoires may stem from differing immunosuppressive treatments.

After skipping T cell sorting, the authors isolated total RNA from whole blood. About this clonotype: Its target is unknown.

The CDR3 is made up of 12 amino acids. In germline, CDR1 is KGHSH, CDR2 LQKENI. Per sample, reverse transcription was split into eight reactions. TCRdb re-called the 5' RACE reads; one entry per CDR3 protein, DNA not given. The specimen's table records around 190,000 distinct CDR3 sequences. The V gene is TRBV18, the J gene TRBJ1-1. This sequence was found in a human donor with ulcerative colitis or Crohn's disease, or a healthy co-twin of an affected twin (not recorded which). The sequenced material came from blood. CDR3 region: CASSLNPTEAFF.